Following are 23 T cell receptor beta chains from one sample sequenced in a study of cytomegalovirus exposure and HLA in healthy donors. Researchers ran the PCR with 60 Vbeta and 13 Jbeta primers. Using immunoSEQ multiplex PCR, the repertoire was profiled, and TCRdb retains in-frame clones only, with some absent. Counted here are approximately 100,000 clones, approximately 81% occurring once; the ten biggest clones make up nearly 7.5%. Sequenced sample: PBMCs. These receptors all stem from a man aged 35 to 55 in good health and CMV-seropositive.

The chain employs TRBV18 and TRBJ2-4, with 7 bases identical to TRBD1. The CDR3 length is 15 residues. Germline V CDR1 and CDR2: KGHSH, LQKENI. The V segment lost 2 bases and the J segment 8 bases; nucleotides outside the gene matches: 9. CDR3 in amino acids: CASSPRGPGPDIQYF. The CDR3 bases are TGTGCCAGCTCACCAAGGGGGCCGGGCCCCGACATTCAGTACTTC.

CDR3 sequence (DNA): TGCGCCAGCAGCTTGGTTCCAGGGATGGAGCAGTTCTTC. Protein product: CASSLVPGMEQFF. The rearrangement links TRBV5-1 to TRBJ2-1; a weak D match, TRBD1 (5 bases). Germline values: CDR1 SGHRS, CDR2 YFSETQ. This CDR3 is built from 13 residues. The V and J ends lost 0 bases and 10 bases respectively, with 11 bases between them. Variable domain in full (rest from reference TRBV5-1 and TRBJ2-1): KAGVTQTPRYLIKTRGQQVTLSCSPISGHRSVSWYQQTPGQGLQFLFEYFSETQRNKGNFPGRFSGRQFSNSRSEMNVSTLELGDSALYLCASSLVPGMEQFFGPGTRLTVL.

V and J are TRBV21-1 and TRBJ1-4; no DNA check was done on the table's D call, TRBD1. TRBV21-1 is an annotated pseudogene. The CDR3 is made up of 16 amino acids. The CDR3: CASSNEGGSCNEKLFF. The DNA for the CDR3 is TGTGCCAGCAGCAATGAAGGGGGCTCTTGTAATGAAAAACTGTTTTTT.

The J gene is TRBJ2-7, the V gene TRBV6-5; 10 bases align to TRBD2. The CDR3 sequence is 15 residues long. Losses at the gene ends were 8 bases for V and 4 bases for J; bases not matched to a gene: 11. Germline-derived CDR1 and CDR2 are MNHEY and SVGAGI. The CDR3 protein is CASAGKAGGPYEQYF. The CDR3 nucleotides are TGTGCCAGCGCGGGAAAAGCGGGGGGGCCGTACGAGCAGTACTTC.

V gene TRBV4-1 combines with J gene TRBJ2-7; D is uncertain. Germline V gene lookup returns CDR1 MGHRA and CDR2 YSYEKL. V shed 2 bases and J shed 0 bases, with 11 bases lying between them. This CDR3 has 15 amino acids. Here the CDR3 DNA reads TGCGCCAGCAGCCAAAATACTGCTTTCTCCTACGAGCAGTACTTC. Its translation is CASSQNTAFSYEQYF.

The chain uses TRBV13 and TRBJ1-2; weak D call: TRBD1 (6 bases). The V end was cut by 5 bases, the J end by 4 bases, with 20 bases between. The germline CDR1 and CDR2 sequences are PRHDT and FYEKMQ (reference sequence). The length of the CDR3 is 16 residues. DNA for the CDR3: TGTGCCAGCAGCCCCCGACAGGACCCATGGGGCTATGGCTACACCTTC. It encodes CASSPRQDPWGYGYTF.

In DNA, the CDR3 is TGTGCCAGCAGCTTAGATCGGAGCGAGCTAGCGGGACCCCATCGGACCCAGTACTTC. Protein: CASSLDRSELAGPHRTQYF. This chain uses TRBV11-2 with TRBJ2-5; 9 bases line up with TRBD2. V gave up 0 bases and J gave up 7 bases; unmatched junction bases: 18. This CDR3 is 19 amino acids long. Per germline, CDR1 SGHAT and CDR2 FQNNGV.

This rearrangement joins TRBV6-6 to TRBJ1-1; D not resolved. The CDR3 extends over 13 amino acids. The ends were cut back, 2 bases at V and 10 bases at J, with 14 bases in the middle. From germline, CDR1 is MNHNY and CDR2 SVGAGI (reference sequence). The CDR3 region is CASSYGGEAGAFF. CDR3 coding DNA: TGTGCCAGCAGTTACGGTGGGGAAGCGGGAGCTTTCTTT.

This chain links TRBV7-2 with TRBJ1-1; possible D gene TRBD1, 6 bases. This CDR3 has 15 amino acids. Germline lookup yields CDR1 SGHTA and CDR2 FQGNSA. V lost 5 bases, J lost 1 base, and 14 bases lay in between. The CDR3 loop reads CASSPATGQNTEAFF. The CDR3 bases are TGTGCCAGCAGCCCGGCGACAGGCCAGAACACTGAAGCTTTCTTT.

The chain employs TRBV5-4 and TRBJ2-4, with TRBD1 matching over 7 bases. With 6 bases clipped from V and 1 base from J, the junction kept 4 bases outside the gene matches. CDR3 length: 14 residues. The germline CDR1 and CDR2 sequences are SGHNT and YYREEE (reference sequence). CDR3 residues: CASNQQGAKNIQYF. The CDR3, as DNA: TGTGCCAGCAACCAACAGGGGGCCAAAAACATTCAGTACTTC.

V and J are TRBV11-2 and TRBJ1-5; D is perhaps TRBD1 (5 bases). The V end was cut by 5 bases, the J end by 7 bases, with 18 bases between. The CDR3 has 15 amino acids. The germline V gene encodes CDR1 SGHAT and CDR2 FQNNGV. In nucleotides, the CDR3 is TGTGCCAGCAGCCCTAGGGGCGACCTTGGGCAGCCCCAGCATTTT. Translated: CASSPRGDLGQPQHF.

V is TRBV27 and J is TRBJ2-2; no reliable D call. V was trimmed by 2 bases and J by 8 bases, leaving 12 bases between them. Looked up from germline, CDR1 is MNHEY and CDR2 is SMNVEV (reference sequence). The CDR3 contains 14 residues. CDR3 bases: TGTGCCAGCAGTTTAGGAGTCTCCGGGGGGGAGCTGTTTTTT. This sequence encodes CASSLGVSGGELFF.

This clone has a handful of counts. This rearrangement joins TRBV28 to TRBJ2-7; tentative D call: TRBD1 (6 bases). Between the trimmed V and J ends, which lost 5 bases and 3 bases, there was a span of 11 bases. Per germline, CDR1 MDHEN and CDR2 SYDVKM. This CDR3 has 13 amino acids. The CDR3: CASSTGSVYEQYF. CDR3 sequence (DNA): TGTGCCAGCAGTACAGGGTCAGTCTACGAGCAGTACTTC. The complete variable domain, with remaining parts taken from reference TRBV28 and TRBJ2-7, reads DVKVTQSSRYLVKRTGEKVFLECVQDMDHENMFWYRQDPGLGLRLIYFSYDVKMKEKGDIPEGYSVSREKKERFSLILESASTNQTSMYLCASSTGSVYEQYFGPGTRLTVT.

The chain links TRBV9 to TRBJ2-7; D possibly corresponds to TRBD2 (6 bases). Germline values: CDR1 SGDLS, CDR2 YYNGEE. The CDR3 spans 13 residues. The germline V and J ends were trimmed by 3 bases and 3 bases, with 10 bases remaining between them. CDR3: CASSGGLDYEQYF. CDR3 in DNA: TGTGCCAGCAGCGGGGGACTCGACTACGAGCAGTACTTC.

The CDR3 sequence: CASSSQGLQETQYF. Written as DNA, the CDR3 is TGTGCCAGCAGCTCACAGGGTCTCCAAGAGACCCAGTACTTC. The gene calls are TRBV5-5 and TRBJ2-5; TRBD1 is a possible D gene (6 bases). The CDR3 totals 14 residues. Germline CDR1 reads SGHKS; CDR2 reads YYEKEE (reference sequence). V was pared by 3 bases and J by 1 base, with 10 bases between.

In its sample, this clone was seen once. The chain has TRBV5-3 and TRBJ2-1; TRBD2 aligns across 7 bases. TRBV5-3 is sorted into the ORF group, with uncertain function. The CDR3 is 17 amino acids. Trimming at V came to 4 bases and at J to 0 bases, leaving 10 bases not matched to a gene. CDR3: CARSVQVTGGSYNEQFF. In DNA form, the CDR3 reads TGTGCCAGAAGCGTACAAGTTACGGGAGGCTCCTACAATGAGCAGTTCTTC.

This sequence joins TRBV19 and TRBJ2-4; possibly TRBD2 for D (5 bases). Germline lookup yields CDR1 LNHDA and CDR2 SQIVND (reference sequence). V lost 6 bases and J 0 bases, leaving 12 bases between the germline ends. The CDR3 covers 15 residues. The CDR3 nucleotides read TGTGCCAGTAGCACACGGGGTCTAGCCAAAAACATTCAGTACTTC. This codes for CASSTRGLAKNIQYF.

In DNA form, the CDR3 reads TGTGCCAGCAGCGGCGGACAGGGGGCTGGGGCCAACGTCCTGACTTTC. This gives the protein CASSGGQGAGANVLTF. The V gene is TRBV5-4, the J gene TRBJ2-6; 10 nucleotides agree with TRBD1. Germline values: CDR1 SGHNT, CDR2 YYREEE (reference sequence). The CDR3 covers 16 residues. J was trimmed by 2 bases and V by 4 bases; bases with no gene match: 3. The variable domain in full, completed from reference TRBV5-4 and TRBJ2-6, reads ETGVTQSPTHLIKTRGQQVTLRCSSQSGHNTVSWYQQALGQGPQFIFQYYREEENGRGNFPPRFSGLQFPNYSSELNVNALELDDSALYLCASSGGQGAGANVLTFGAGSRLTVL.

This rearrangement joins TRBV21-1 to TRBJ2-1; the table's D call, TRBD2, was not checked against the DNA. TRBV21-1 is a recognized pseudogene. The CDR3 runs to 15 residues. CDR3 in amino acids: CASSNRDPREGEQFF. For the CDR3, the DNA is TGTGCCAGCAGCAACCGGGACCCGAGGGAGGGTGAGCAGTTCTTC.

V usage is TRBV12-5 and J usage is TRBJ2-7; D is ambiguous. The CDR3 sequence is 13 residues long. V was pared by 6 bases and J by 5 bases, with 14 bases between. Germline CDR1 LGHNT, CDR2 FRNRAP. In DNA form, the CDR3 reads TGTGCTAGTGGGCTATCCCCGGTCCACGAGCAGTACTTC. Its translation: CASGLSPVHEQYF.

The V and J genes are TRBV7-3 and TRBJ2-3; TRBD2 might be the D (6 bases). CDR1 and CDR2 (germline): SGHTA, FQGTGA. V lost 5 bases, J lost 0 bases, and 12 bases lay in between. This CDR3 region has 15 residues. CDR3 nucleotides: TGTGCCAGCAGCCGCTCGGGGGTCAGCACAGATACGCAGTATTTT. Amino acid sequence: CASSRSGVSTDTQYF.

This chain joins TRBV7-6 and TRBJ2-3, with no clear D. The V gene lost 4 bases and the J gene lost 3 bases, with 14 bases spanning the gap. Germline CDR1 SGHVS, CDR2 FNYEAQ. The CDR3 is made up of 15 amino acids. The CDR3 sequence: CASSSRLERTDTQYF. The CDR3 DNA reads TGTGCCAGCAGCTCCCGGTTGGAGCGTACAGATACGCAGTATTTT.

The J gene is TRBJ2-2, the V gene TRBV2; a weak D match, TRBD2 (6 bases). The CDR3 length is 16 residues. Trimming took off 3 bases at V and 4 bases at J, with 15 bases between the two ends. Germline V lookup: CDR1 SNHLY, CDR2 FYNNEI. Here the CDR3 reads CASSDEKGLITGELFF. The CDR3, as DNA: TGTGCCAGCAGTGACGAAAAGGGACTCATCACCGGGGAGCTGTTTTTT.